The 30 T cell receptor beta chains given below trace back to one sample, sequenced in a study of blood T cell repertoires in COVID-19. Profiled with immunoSEQ multiplex PCR; TCRdb holds only in-frame clones, not every one. Of hundreds of thousands of clones in the sample, about four fifths were seen once. The sequencing sample was made of PBMCs or T cells enriched from blood (not recorded which). These receptors came from a woman in her forties or fifties who had been exposed to COVID-19.

The chain has TRBV19 and TRBJ1-1; 12 bases are shared with TRBD1. Trimming cost V 4 bases and J 0 bases; bases outside gene matches: 6. The CDR3 loop spans 17 amino acids. Germline CDR1 is LNHDA and CDR2 is SQIVND (reference sequence). The CDR3 here is CASSTLGQGAMNTEAFF. DNA of the CDR3: TGTGCCAGTAGTACATTGGGACAGGGGGCGATGAACACTGAAGCTTTCTTT.

This chain uses TRBV6-5 with TRBJ1-2; 8 bases line up with TRBD1. This CDR3 has 15 amino acids. Germline lookup yields CDR1 MNHEY and CDR2 SVGAGI. The ends lost 11 bases at V and 3 bases at J; junction bases unmatched: 14. CDR3 region: CACRQGINPHYGYTF. CDR3 nucleotide sequence: TGTGCCTGCCGACAGGGGATAAACCCTCACTATGGCTACACCTTC.

Of note for this clone: The sample holds other DNA sequences that translate to the same CDR3. The chain links TRBV28 to TRBJ1-6; D uncertain. Trimming left V 3 bases short and J 8 bases short, with 8 bases between. This CDR3 spans 13 amino acids. CDR1 and CDR2 (germline): MDHEN, SYDVKM. In nucleotides, the CDR3 is TGTGCCAGCAGTTTCCGGGGTGATTCACCCCTCCACTTT. Protein: CASSFRGDSPLHF. The entire variable domain, with the rest obtained from reference TRBV28 and TRBJ1-6, is as follows: DVKVTQSSRYLVKRTGEKVFLECVQDMDHENMFWYRQDPGLGLRLIYFSYDVKMKEKGDIPEGYSVSREKKERFSLILESASTNQTSMYLCASSFRGDSPLHFGNGTRLTVT.

The V call is TRBV7-2, the J call TRBJ1-6; 7 bases are shared with TRBD1. The CDR3 runs 18 residues. The J segment lost 4 bases and the V segment lost 6 bases, leaving 15 bases of the junction unmatched. Germline loops: CDR1 SGHTA, CDR2 FQGNSA. In DNA, the CDR3 is TGTGCCAGCAGAGGCGGACAGGAGAAGGGAGGTTATAATTCACCCCTCCACTTT. This codes for CASRGGQEKGGYNSPLHF.

In this sample, this clone turned up many times. This chain uses TRBV19 with TRBJ1-1, with TRBD1 matching over 7 bases. Germline V gene data show CDR1 as LNHDA and CDR2 as SQIVND (reference sequence). This CDR3 region has 16 residues. J gave up 4 bases and V 7 bases, and 15 bases lay outside the gene matches. DNA for the CDR3: TGTGCCAGTACCCGCAACAGGGGCGCGCAGGGCACTGAAGCTTTCTTT. The encoded protein is CASTRNRGAQGTEAFF.

The V gene is TRBV7-2, the J gene TRBJ1-1, with D possibly being TRBD1 (6 bases). Trimming removed 4 bases from V and 0 bases from J, with 12 bases in between. In germline, CDR1 is SGHTA, CDR2 FQGNSA. CDR3 length: 15 residues. The CDR3 here is CASSSLDRLNTEAFF. The CDR3 coding sequence is TGTGCCAGCAGCTCCTTGGACAGATTGAACACTGAAGCTTTCTTT. Together with reference TRBV7-2 and TRBJ1-1, the CDR3 gives the full variable domain: GAGVSQSPSNKVTEKGKDVELRCDPISGHTALYWYRQSLGQGLEFLIYFQGNSAPDKSGLPSDRFSAERTGGSVSTLTIQRTQQEDSAVYLCASSSLDRLNTEAFFGQGTRLTVV.

The chain carries TRBV4-3 and TRBJ2-2; 8 nucleotides line up with TRBD2. V shed 0 bases, J shed 6 bases, and the junction held 6 bases outside the gene matches. Germline V gene lookup returns CDR1 LGHNA and CDR2 YSLEER. The CDR3 covers 16 residues. The CDR3 nucleotides read TGCGCCAGCAGCCAAGATTGGGGACTAGTCTCCGGGGAGCTGTTTTTT. This gives the protein CASSQDWGLVSGELFF.

The V gene is TRBV6-5, the J gene TRBJ2-7, with 8 bases that match TRBD1. V shed 5 bases, J shed 4 bases, and the junction held 10 bases outside the gene matches. Germline loops: CDR1 MNHEY, CDR2 SVGAGI. This CDR3 spans 15 amino acids. The CDR3 sequence is CASSRQGQGRYEQYF. CDR3 nucleotides: TGTGCCAGCAGTCGTCAAGGACAGGGTAGATACGAGCAGTACTTC.

The V call is TRBV28, the J call TRBJ1-1; D remains unclear. CDR1 and CDR2 (germline): MDHEN, SYDVKM. Trimming cost V 5 bases and J 1 base, with 17 bases left between them. The CDR3 sequence is 16 residues long. CDR3 sequence reads: CASSSLRTAANTEAFF. The CDR3 DNA reads as TGTGCCAGCAGTAGTCTAAGAACAGCAGCGAACACTGAAGCTTTCTTT. The full variable domain, completed using reference TRBV28 and TRBJ1-1, is DVKVTQSSRYLVKRTGEKVFLECVQDMDHENMFWYRQDPGLGLRLIYFSYDVKMKEKGDIPEGYSVSREKKERFSLILESASTNQTSMYLCASSSLRTAANTEAFFGQGTRLTVV.

The chain joins TRBV3-1 (or the pseudogene TRBV3-2) to TRBJ2-1; possibly TRBD2 for D (5 bases). V was pared by 3 bases and J by 5 bases, with 11 bases between. The CDR3 sequence is 14 residues long. CDR1 is LGHDT, CDR2 YNNKEL, per germline (reference sequence). The CDR3 sequence is CASSHYSGNNEQFF. The CDR3, as DNA: TGTGCCAGCAGCCACTATTCGGGGAACAATGAGCAGTTCTTC.

The V gene is TRBV4-1, the J gene TRBJ2-7, with a possible D match to TRBD2 (5 bases). Germline CDR1 MGHRA, CDR2 YSYEKL. The V end was cut by 0 bases, the J end by 6 bases, with 18 bases between. The CDR3 consists of 16 residues. The CDR3 loop reads CASSQEGEGFPGEQYF. The CDR3 nucleotides are TGCGCCAGCAGCCAAGAAGGAGAGGGTTTTCCCGGCGAGCAGTACTTC.

This chain links TRBV3-1 (or the pseudogene TRBV3-2) with TRBJ2-1, with D perhaps matching TRBD1 (6 bases). The germline V and J ends were trimmed by 4 bases and 0 bases, with 16 bases remaining between them. The CDR3 runs 17 residues. Germline values: CDR1 LGHDT, CDR2 YNNKEL (reference sequence). The CDR3 sequence: CASSLRPGASSYNEQFF. CDR3 nucleotide sequence: TGTGCCAGCAGCCTTCGCCCAGGGGCGAGCTCCTACAATGAGCAGTTCTTC.

The rearrangement links TRBV7-9 to TRBJ2-5; 8 nucleotides match TRBD2. J lost 4 bases, V lost 1 base, and 5 bases had no gene match. The CDR3 is 15 amino acids. The germline CDR1 and CDR2 sequences are SEHNR and FQNEAQ (reference sequence). The CDR3, as DNA: TGTGCCAGCAGCTTAGAAGGACGGGGGGGAGAGACCCAGTACTTC. It yields the protein CASSLEGRGGETQYF.

This chain joins TRBV5-1 and TRBJ2-5, with D tentatively TRBD2 (7 bases). Germline CDR1 reads SGHRS; CDR2 reads YFSETQ. This CDR3 spans 18 amino acids. V was cut by 6 bases and J by 4 bases, with 28 bases left in between. The CDR3 loop is CASTLTPTISGGGETQYF. The CDR3 nucleotides are TGCGCCAGCACCCTTACCCCGACAATTTCGGGGGGCGGAGAGACCCAGTACTTC.

This sequence joins TRBV29-1 and TRBJ1-2, with D uncertain. V was clipped by 3 bases and J by 8 bases, with 16 bases between them. Germline V gene lookup returns CDR1 SQVTM and CDR2 ANQGSEA. This CDR3 contains 13 residues. CDR3 sequence (DNA): TGCAGCGTTGATCTCCGAGGGCATAGAGGCTACACCTTC. This codes for CSVDLRGHRGYTF.

This chain links TRBV7-9 with TRBJ1-1; no firm D call. The CDR3 consists of 12 residues. The ends were cut back, 5 bases at V and 2 bases at J, with 6 bases in the middle. The germline CDR1 and CDR2 sequences are SEHNR and FQNEAQ (reference sequence). CDR3: CASSTRNTEAFF. As DNA, the CDR3 is TGTGCCAGCAGCACCAGAAACACTGAAGCTTTCTTT.

The gene calls are TRBV29-1 and TRBJ1-5; D remains unclear. Per the germline V gene, CDR1 is SQVTM and CDR2 is ANQGSEA. The CDR3 spans 14 residues. V lost 4 bases to trimming and J lost 5 bases, with 15 bases between them. The CDR3 DNA follows: TGCAGCGTTGGGGGATCGGGGAGGGATCAGCCCCAGCATTTT. Its translation: CSVGGSGRDQPQHF.

The chain combines TRBV7-9 with TRBJ1-1, with TRBD1 as a possible D gene (5 bases). V lost 3 bases, J lost 3 bases, and 20 bases lay in between. This CDR3 comprises 17 residues. CDR1 SEHNR and CDR2 FQNEAQ come from the germline V gene (reference sequence). The CDR3 loop is CASSLGQVGQTDTEAFF. The CDR3 bases are TGTGCCAGCAGCTTGGGGCAGGTAGGGCAGACGGACACTGAAGCTTTCTTT.

In its sample, this clone was seen once. V usage is TRBV2 and J usage is TRBJ1-1; D remains ambiguous. The V gene lost 6 bases and the J gene lost 5 bases, with 10 bases spanning the gap. CDR3 size: 12 residues. Per the germline V gene, CDR1 is SNHLY and CDR2 is FYNNEI. The CDR3 sequence is CASSVAGTEAFF. For the CDR3, the DNA is TGTGCCAGCAGCGTCGCGGGGACTGAAGCTTTCTTT.

This chain joins TRBV5-6 and TRBJ2-1; D may be TRBD1 (6 bases). CDR1 SGHDT and CDR2 YYEEEE come from the germline V gene. The CDR3 is 12 amino acids. Trimming took off 0 bases at V and 9 bases at J, with 7 bases between the two ends. The CDR3 loop is CASSLGGLEQFF. DNA of the CDR3: TGTGCCAGCAGCTTGGGGGGGCTTGAGCAGTTCTTC.

In DNA, the CDR3 is TGTGCCAGCAGTGATGTCCTCCCGAGGCCCACTGAAGCTTTCTTT. It codes for CASSDVLPRPTEAFF. V gene TRBV6-1 combines with J gene TRBJ1-1; D gene ambiguous. Trimming left V 3 bases short and J 4 bases short, with 15 bases between. Germline CDR1 is MNHNS and CDR2 is SASEGT. CDR3 length: 15 amino acids.

CDR3 bases: TGTGCCAGCAGCTTAGGGGGCCACGGGAGCACTGAAGCTTTCTTT. Translating it yields CASSLGGHGSTEAFF. The J gene is TRBJ1-1, the V gene TRBV7-2; possibly TRBD1 for D (5 bases). The germline V gene encodes CDR1 SGHTA and CDR2 FQGNSA. CDR3 size: 15 residues. V lost 1 base, J lost 4 bases, and 13 bases lay in between.

V is TRBV12-5 and J is TRBJ1-5, with D perhaps TRBD1 (5 bases). The germline V gene has CDR1 LGHNT and CDR2 FRNRAP. V dropped 3 bases and J dropped 8 bases, with 20 bases sitting between them. This CDR3 is built from 16 residues. CDR3 DNA sequence: TGTGCTAGTGGTTTTCCGGCCGGAGGGGAGGGCGAGCCCCAGCATTTT. It codes for CASGFPAGGEGEPQHF.

The chain recombines TRBV5-1 with TRBJ1-1; D perhaps matches TRBD1 (6 bases). Trimming took off 0 bases at V and 7 bases at J, with 19 bases between the two ends. The CDR3 extends over 16 amino acids. Germline values: CDR1 SGHRS, CDR2 YFSETQ. Written as DNA, the CDR3 is TGCGCCAGCAGCTTGGAAGGGGACACTAGATACAGTGAAGCTTTCTTT. Its protein product is CASSLEGDTRYSEAFF.

This clone was seen ten or more times. The chain carries TRBV13 and TRBJ2-3, with a weak D call TRBD2 (6 bases). The CDR3 is 16 residues long. The V and J ends lost 0 bases and 6 bases respectively, with 16 bases between them. Looked up from germline, CDR1 is PRHDT and CDR2 is FYEKMQ (reference sequence). CDR3 region: CASSLGTSFLGDTQYF. Here the CDR3 DNA reads TGTGCCAGCAGCTTAGGGACTAGTTTCCTGGGGGATACGCAGTATTTT. The variable domain in full, with the rest retrieved from reference TRBV13 and TRBJ2-3, is AAGVIQSPRHLIKEKRETATLKCYPIPRHDTVYWYQQGPGQDPQFLISFYEKMQSDKGSIPDRFSAQQFSDYHSELNMSSLELGDSALYFCASSLGTSFLGDTQYFGPGTRLTVL.

This clone has only a few counts. The chain links TRBV5-4 to TRBJ1-2, with 7 bases matching TRBD1. This CDR3 contains 13 residues. Germline V CDR1 and CDR2: SGHNT, YYREEE (reference sequence). V was pared by 4 bases and J by 8 bases, with 8 bases of the junction left unmatched. CDR3 residues: CASSPGQVEGYTF. CDR3 DNA sequence: TGTGCCAGCAGCCCCGGACAGGTCGAAGGCTACACCTTC.

This clone appeared a few times. The gene calls are TRBV11-2 and TRBJ2-1, with 8 bases matching TRBD2. The V and J ends lost 1 base and 1 base, in that order; junction bases with no gene match: 3. This CDR3 region has 16 residues. Germline CDR1 and CDR2: SGHAT and FQNNGV. In nucleotides, the CDR3 is TGTGCCAGCAGCTTAGCCGGCGGGGGGTCCTACAATGAGCAGTTCTTC. It translates to CASSLAGGGSYNEQFF.

The chain recombines TRBV7-2 with TRBJ2-2; a weak D match, TRBD1 (6 bases). The CDR3 extends over 14 amino acids. CDR1 SGHTA and CDR2 FQGNSA come from the germline V gene. Trimming took 1 base from V and 5 from J, leaving 8 bases between them. The CDR3 nucleotides are TGTGCCAGCAGCTTAGGAGGACAGACCGGGGAGCTGTTTTTT. Protein: CASSLGGQTGELFF.

The chain is built from TRBV20-1 and TRBJ2-1; 8 bases are a match to TRBD1. With 5 bases clipped from V and 8 bases from J, the junction kept 2 bases outside the gene matches. Germline V lookup: CDR1 DFQATT, CDR2 SNEGSKA (reference sequence). The CDR3 extends over 11 amino acids. The CDR3 protein is CSAETGDEQFF. CDR3 DNA: TGCAGTGCTGAGACAGGGGATGAGCAGTTCTTC.

The V and J genes are TRBV5-1 and TRBJ1-1, with D unclear. This CDR3 region has 11 residues. Germline lookup yields CDR1 SGHRS and CDR2 YFSETQ. Trimming cost V 5 bases and J 3 bases, with 5 bases left between them. CDR3 amino acids: CASREYTEAFF. The CDR3 nucleotides read TGCGCCAGCAGGGAGTACACTGAAGCTTTCTTT.